This T cell receptor (beta chain) emerged from a study of blood T cell repertoires in COVID-19. Two negative PCRs, clearance, or symptom resolution had been documented for recovered Cohort 3 donors. TCRdb's table, derived via immunoSEQ multiplex PCR, lists solely in-frame clones and lacks some. Here the sample spans 190,000 or so clones, 85% being singletons. The CDR3 covers 15 residues. In germline, CDR1 is SGHRS, CDR2 YFSETQ. Germline trimming cut 4 bases from V and 3 bases from J; bases unmatched to any gene: 5. This TCR derives from a man in his forties who had recovered from COVID-19. Sequenced material: PBMCs or T cells enriched from blood (not recorded which). V gene TRBV5-1 combines with J gene TRBJ2-7; 12 bases agree with TRBD2. The CDR3 region has the DNA TGCGCCAGCAGCGAGGGACTAGCGGGCAGCTACGAGCAGTACTTC. Encoded protein: CASSEGLAGSYEQYF.